This TCR beta chain appears in the sequencing data of a study of CD8 T cells in ankylosing spondylitis. Findings of the study overall: The disease-linked clones had a CD8+ phenotype and low blood frequencies.

There are a few counts of this clonotype. Its antigen is unidentified. An end of the junction does not agree with germline; a read error may underlie this. This CDR3 contains 13 residues. CDR1 and CDR2 from the germline V gene are SSHAT and FNYEAQ (reference sequence). TCRdb redid the calling of the 5' RACE reads with MiXCR, one entry per CDR3 protein. The repertoire holds 20,000 to 25,000 distinct CDR3 sequences, with under 15% as singletons. The chain links TRBV7-7 to TRBJ2-2; D is ambiguous. Material: blood. The sequence came from a male donor with ankylosing spondylitis or in good health (not recorded which). This CDR3 is CASSSYNAGELFF. DNA for the CDR3: TGTGCTAGCAGCTCCTACAACGCCGGGGAGCTGTTTTTT.